This T cell receptor beta chain was documented in a study of CD8 T cells in Susac syndrome. The germline gives CDR1 SSHAT, CDR2 FNYEAQ (reference sequence). The CDR3 totals 15 residues. V lost 5 bases to trimming and J lost 0 bases, with 10 bases between them. Random hexamers served to reverse transcribe roughly 0.5 to 1 ug RNA. TCRdb called the immunoSEQ multiplex PCR reads again in MiXCR, with one record for every CDR3 protein. The table records 350,000 to 550,000 distinct CDR3 sequences, approximately 85% of them present only once. The chain employs TRBV7-7 and TRBJ2-2, with D uncertain. Sequencing input: CD8+ T cells from PBMCs. The receptor comes from a human donor with multiple sclerosis. The CDR3 DNA is TGTGCCAGCAGCCCCGATCTTGCGAACACCGGGGAGCTGTTTTTT. This codes for CASSPDLANTGELFF.